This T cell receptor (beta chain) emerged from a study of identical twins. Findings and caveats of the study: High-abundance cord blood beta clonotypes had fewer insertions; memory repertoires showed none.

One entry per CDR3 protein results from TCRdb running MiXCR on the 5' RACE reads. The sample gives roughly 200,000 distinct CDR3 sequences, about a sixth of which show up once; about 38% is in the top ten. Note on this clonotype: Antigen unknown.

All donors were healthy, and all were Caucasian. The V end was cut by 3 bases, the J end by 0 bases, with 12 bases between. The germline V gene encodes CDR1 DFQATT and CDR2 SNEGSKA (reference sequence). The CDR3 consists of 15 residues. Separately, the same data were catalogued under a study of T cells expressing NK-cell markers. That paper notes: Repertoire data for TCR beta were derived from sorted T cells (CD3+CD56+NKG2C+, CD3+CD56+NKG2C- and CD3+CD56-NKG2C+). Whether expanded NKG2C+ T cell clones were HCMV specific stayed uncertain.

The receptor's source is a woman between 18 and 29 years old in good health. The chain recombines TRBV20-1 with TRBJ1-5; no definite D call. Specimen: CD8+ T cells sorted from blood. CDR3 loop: CSASSGPYSNQPQHF. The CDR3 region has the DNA TGCAGTGCTAGCTCCGGGCCGTATAGCAATCAGCCCCAGCATTTT.